Below, 10 T cell receptor beta chains from the same sample are listed, as sequenced in a study of T-cell memory formation after mild COVID-19. TCRdb analysed the 5' RACE reads with MiXCR anew, one entry per CDR3 protein. The table lists around 340,000 distinct CDR3 sequences, 13% of them singletons. Sequencing was done on a sample of PBMCs or a T cell subset sorted from them (not recorded which). The source of these receptors is a man younger than 35 who had mild COVID-19 (a few samples of this study predate the infection). Cell type and time point are not known.

This clonotype occurred many times. CDR3 in amino acids: CASSRGPYNEQFF. The CDR3 DNA follows: TGTGCCAGCAGCCGGGGACCCTACAATGAGCAGTTCTTC. The V call is TRBV12-3 or TRBV12-4, the J call TRBJ2-1, with D perhaps matching TRBD1 or TRBD2 (5 bases each). The V end lost 6 bases, the J end lost 2 bases, and 8 bases lay between the germline ends. The CDR3 spans 13 residues.

This chain joins TRBV12-3 or TRBV12-4 and TRBJ2-3, with D uncertain. Trimming took off 6 bases at V and 1 base at J, with 8 bases between the two ends. The CDR3 loop spans 13 amino acids. The CDR3 protein is CASRLIRTDTQYF. The CDR3 coding sequence is TGTGCCAGCAGACTAATCCGCACAGATACGCAGTATTTT.

The chain uses TRBV20-1 and TRBJ2-2; 12 bases map to TRBD2. The CDR3 runs to 16 residues. The germline V gene has CDR1 DFQATT and CDR2 SNEGSKA (reference sequence). Germline trimming cut 3 bases from V and 3 bases from J; bases unmatched to any gene: 5. The CDR3, as DNA: TGCAGTGCTAGGATGGCTAGCGGGGGGGACACCGGGGAGCTGTTTTTT. It is translated as CSARMASGGDTGELFF.

The chain carries TRBV5-6 and TRBJ2-1; 12 nucleotides agree with TRBD2. The junction had 10 bases not matched to a gene; V was cut back by 0 bases and J by 0 bases. The germline V gene encodes CDR1 SGHDT and CDR2 YYEEEE. CDR3 length: 20 amino acids. The CDR3 sequence: CASSLDPSGGVFGSYNEQFF. The CDR3 DNA follows: TGTGCCAGCAGCTTGGACCCTAGCGGGGGGGTGTTCGGCTCCTACAATGAGCAGTTCTTC.

This clonotype was recorded a few times. The chain carries TRBV7-9 and TRBJ1-2; TRBD1 is a possible D gene (5 bases). Trimming shortened V by 2 bases and J by 3 bases, and 22 bases separated the two germline ends. CDR1 SEHNR and CDR2 FQNEAQ come from the germline V gene (reference sequence). The CDR3 is made up of 18 amino acids. CDR3 in DNA: TGTGCCAGCAGCTTAAGTTTCGACCTGACAGTACTACACTATGGCTACACCTTC. Translated: CASSLSFDLTVLHYGYTF.

The chain joins TRBV29-1 to TRBJ1-2; D might be TRBD1 (6 bases). Germline CDR1 reads SQVTM; CDR2 reads ANQGSEA. This CDR3 has 12 residues. V dropped 7 bases and J dropped 2 bases, with 11 bases sitting between them. The CDR3 DNA follows: TGCAGCGCCGCCAGGGGCAACTATGGCTACACCTTC. This encodes CSAARGNYGYTF. Variable domain in full (rest from reference TRBV29-1 and TRBJ1-2): SAVISQKPSRDICQRGTSLTIQCQVDSQVTMMFWYRQQPGQSLTLIATANQGSEATYESGFVIDKFPISRPNLTFSTLTVSNMSPEDSSIYLCSAARGNYGYTFGSGTRLTVV.

Many counts were recorded for this clonotype. The chain carries TRBV12-3 or TRBV12-4 and TRBJ2-5; no clear D gene. Trimming took off 7 bases at V and 2 bases at J, with 14 bases between the two ends. The length of the CDR3 is 14 residues. The chain's CDR3 is CASTYDIIQETQYF. In DNA form, the CDR3 reads TGTGCCAGCACCTATGACATTATTCAAGAGACCCAGTACTTC.

In its sample, this clonotype was seen a few times. CDR3 bases: TGCAGTACTCTGACGGCTAACTATGGCTACACCTTC. Residues: CSTLTANYGYTF. The chain joins TRBV20-1 to TRBJ1-2; no definite D call. CDR1 and CDR2 (germline): DFQATT, SNEGSKA (reference sequence). This CDR3 comprises 12 residues. V was pared by 8 bases and J by 0 bases, with 10 bases between.

The gene calls are TRBV6-5 and TRBJ2-3; 14 bases are shared with TRBD2. The CDR3 consists of 20 residues. CDR1 and CDR2 (germline): MNHEY, SVGAGI. V shed 6 bases and J 3 bases; nucleotides not matched to a gene: 17. CDR3 coding DNA: TGTGCCAGCAGCTACCAACTACCCGGGACTAGCGGGGGAGATACAGATACGCAGTATTTT. This gives the protein CASSYQLPGTSGGDTDTQYF.

This chain connects TRBV7-8 to TRBJ2-5; tentatively, D is TRBD2 (6 bases). With 2 bases removed from V and 5 bases from J, the gap between germline ends came to 12 bases. Germline CDR1 reads SGHVS; CDR2 reads FQNEAQ. This CDR3 has 14 amino acids. As DNA, the CDR3 is TGTGCCAGCAGCTTAACCACAGGAGGGGAGACCCAGTACTTC. Protein product: CASSLTTGGETQYF.